This T cell receptor beta chain originates from a study of technical replicates of blood from several donors. V lost 4 bases, J lost 2 bases, and 6 bases lay in between. Looked up from germline, CDR1 is SGHKS and CDR2 is YYEKEE (reference sequence). This CDR3 contains 12 residues. The assay was immunoSEQ multiplex PCR, and TCRdb's table has in-frame clones only and misses some. The sample yields over 80,000 clones, 95% to 97% seen once. The rearrangement uses TRBV5-5 and TRBJ1-1; D gene ambiguous. Sequenced input: T cells isolated from PBMCs. The receptor comes from a human donor in good health. CDR3 sequence: CASSIENTEAFF. CDR3 nucleotides: TGTGCCAGCAGCATAGAAAACACTGAAGCTTTCTTT.